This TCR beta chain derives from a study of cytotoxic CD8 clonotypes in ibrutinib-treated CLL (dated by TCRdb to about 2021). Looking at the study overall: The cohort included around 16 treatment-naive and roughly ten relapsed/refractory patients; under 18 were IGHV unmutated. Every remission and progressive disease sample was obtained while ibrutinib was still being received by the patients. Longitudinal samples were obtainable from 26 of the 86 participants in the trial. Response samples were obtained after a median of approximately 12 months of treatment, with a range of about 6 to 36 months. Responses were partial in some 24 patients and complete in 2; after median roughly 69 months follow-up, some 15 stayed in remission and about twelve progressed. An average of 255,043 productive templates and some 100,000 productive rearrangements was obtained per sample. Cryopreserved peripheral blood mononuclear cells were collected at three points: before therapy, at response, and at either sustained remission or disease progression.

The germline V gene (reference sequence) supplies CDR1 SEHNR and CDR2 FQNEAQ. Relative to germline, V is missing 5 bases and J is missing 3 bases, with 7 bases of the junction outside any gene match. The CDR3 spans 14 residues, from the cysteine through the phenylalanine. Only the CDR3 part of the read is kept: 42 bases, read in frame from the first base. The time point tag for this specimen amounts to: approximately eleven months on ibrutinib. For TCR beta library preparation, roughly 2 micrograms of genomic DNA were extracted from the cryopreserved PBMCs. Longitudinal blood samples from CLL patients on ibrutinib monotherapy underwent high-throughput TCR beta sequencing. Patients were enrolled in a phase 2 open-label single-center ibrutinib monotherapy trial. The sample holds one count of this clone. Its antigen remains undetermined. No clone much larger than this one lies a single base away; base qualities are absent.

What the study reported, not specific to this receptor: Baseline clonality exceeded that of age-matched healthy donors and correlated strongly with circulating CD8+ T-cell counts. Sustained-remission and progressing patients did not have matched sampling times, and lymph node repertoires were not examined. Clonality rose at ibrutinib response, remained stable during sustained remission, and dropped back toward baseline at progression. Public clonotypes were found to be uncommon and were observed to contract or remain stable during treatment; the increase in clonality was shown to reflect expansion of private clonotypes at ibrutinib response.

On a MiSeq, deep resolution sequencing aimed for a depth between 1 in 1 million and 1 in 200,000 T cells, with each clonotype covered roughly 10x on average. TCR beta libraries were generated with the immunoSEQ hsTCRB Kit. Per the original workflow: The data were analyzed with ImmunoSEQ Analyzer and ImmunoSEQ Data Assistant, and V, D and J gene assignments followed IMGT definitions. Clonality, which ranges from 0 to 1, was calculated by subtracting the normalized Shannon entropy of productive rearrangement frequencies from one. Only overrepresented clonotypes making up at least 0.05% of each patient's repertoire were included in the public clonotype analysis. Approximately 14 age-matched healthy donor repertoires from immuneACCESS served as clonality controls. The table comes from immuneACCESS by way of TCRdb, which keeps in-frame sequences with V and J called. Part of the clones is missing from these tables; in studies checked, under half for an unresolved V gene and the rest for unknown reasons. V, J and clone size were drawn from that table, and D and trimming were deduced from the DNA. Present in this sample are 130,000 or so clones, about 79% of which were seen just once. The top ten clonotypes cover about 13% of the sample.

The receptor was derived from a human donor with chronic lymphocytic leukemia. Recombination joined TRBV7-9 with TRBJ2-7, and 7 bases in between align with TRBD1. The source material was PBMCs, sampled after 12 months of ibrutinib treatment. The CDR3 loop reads CASSLWDRDYEQYF. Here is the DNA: TGTGCCAGCAGCCTGTGGGACAGAGACTACGAGCAGTACTTC.